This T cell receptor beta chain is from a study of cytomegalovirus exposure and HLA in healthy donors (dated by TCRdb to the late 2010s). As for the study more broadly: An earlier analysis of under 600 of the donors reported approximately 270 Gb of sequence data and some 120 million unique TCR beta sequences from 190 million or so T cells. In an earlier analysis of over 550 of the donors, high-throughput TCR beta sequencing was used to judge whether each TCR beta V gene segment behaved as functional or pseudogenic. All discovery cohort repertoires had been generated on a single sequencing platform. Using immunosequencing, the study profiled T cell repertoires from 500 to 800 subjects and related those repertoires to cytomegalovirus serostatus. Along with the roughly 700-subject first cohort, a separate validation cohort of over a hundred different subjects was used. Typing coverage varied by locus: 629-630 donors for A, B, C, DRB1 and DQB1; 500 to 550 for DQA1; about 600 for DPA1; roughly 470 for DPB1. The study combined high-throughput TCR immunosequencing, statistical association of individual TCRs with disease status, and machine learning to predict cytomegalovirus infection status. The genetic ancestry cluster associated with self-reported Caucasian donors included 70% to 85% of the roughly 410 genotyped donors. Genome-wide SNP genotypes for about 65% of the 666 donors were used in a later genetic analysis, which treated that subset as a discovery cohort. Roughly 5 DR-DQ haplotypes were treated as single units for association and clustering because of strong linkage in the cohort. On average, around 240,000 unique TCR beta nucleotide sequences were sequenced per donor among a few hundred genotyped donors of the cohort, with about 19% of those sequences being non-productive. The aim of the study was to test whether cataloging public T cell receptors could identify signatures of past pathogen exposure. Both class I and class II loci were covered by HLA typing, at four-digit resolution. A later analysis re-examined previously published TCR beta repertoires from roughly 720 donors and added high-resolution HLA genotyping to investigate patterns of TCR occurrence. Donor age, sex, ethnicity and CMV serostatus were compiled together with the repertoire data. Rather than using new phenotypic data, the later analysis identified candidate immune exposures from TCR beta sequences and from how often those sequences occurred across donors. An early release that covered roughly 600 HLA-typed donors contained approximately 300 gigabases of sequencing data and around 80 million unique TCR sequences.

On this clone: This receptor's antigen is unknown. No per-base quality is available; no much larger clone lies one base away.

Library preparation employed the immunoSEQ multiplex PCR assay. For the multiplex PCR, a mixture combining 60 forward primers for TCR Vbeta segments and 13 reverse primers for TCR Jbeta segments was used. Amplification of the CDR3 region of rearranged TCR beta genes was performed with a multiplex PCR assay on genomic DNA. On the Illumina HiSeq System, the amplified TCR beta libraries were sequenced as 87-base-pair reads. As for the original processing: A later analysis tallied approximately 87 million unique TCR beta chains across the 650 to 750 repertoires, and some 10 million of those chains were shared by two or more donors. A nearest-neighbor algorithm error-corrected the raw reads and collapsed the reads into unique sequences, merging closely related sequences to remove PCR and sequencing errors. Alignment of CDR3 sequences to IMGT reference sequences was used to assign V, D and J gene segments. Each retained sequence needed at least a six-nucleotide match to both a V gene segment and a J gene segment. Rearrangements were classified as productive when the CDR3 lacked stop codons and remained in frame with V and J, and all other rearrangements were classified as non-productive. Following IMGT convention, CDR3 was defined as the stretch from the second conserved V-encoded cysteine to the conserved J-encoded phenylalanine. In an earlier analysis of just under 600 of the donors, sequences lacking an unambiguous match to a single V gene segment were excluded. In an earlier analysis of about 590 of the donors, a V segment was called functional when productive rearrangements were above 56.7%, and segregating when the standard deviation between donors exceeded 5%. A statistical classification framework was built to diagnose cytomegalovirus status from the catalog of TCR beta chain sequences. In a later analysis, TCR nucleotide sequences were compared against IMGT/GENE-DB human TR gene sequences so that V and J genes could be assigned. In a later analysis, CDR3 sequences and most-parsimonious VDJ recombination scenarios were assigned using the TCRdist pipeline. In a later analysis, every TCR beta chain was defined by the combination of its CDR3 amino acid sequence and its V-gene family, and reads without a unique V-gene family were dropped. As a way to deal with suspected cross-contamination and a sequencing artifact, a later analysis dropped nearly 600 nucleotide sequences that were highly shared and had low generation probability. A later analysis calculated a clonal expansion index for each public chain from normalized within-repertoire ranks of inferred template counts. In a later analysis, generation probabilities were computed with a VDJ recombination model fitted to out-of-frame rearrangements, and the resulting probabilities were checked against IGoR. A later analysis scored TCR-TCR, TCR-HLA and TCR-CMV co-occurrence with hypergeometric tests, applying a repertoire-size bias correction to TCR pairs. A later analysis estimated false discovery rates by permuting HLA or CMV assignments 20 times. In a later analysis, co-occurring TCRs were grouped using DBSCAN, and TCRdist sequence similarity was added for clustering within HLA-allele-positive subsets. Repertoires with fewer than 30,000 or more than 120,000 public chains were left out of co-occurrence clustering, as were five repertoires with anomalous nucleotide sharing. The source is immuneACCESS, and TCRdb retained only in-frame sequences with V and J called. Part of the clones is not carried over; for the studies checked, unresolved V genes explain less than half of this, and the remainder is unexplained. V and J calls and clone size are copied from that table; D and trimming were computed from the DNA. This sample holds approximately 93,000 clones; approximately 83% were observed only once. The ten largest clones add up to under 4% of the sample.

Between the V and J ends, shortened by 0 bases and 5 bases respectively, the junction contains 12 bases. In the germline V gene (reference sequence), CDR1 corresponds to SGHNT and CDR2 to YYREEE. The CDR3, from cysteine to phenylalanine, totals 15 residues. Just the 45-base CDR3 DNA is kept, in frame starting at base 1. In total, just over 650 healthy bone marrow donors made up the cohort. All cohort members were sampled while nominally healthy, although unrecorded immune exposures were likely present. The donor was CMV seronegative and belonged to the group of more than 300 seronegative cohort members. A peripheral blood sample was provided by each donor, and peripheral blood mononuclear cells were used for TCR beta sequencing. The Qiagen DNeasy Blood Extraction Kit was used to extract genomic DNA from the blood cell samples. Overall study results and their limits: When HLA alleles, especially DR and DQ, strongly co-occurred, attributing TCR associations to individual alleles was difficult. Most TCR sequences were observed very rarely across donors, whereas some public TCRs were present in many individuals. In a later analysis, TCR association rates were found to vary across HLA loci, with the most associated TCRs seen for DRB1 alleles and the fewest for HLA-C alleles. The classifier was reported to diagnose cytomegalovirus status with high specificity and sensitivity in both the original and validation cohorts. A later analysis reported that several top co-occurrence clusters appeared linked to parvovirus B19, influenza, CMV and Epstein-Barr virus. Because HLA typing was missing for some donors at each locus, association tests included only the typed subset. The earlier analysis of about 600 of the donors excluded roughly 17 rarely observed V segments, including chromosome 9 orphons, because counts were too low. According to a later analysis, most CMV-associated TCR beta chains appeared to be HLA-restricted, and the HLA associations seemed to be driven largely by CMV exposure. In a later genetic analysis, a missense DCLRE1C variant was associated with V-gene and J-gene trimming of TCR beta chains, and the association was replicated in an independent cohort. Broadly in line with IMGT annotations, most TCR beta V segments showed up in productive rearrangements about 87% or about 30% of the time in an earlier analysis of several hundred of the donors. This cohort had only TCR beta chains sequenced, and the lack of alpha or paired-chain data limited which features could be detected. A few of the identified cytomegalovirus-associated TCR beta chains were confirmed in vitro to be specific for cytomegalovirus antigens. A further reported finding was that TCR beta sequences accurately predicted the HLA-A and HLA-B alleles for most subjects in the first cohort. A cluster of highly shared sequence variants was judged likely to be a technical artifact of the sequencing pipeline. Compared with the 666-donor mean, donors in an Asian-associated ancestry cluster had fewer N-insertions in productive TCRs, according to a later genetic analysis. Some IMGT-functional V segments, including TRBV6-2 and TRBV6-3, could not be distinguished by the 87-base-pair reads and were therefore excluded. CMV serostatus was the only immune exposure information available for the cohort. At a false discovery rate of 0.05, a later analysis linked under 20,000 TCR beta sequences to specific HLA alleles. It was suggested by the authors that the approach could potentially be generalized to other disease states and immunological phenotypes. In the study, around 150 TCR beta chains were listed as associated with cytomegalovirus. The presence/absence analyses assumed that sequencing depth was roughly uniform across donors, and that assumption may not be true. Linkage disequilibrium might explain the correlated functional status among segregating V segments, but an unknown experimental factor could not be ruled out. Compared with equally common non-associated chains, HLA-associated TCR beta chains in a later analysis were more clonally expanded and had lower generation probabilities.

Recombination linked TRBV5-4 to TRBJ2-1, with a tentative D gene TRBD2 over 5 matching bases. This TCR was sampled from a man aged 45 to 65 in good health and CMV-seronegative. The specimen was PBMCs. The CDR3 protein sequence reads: CASSLALGDNNEQFF. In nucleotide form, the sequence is TGTGCCAGCAGCTTGGCTCTCGGGGATAACAATGAGCAGTTCTTC.